The clone carrying this T cell receptor (beta chain) was found a few times. These data belong to a study of identical twins. CDR3 length: 14 amino acids. Trimming removed 2 bases at V and 6 bases at J, with 14 bases between. Germline CDR1 and CDR2: SGHRS and YFSETQ. TCRdb called the 5' RACE reads again in MiXCR, with one record for every CDR3 protein. Of roughly 750,000 distinct CDR3 sequences in the sample, over 20% were seen once. The sample was also reused in another study, on T cells expressing NK-cell markers.

This clonotype originated in a woman between 18 and 30 years old in good health. Sequenced input: PBMCs. The chain is built from TRBV5-1 and TRBJ1-2, with D unresolved. The CDR3 region is CASSFGSEANGYTF. CDR3 nucleotide sequence: TGCGCCAGCAGCTTCGGCTCGGAGGCGAATGGCTACACCTTC. Full variable domain (rest looked up from reference TRBV5-1 and TRBJ1-2): KAGVTQTPRYLIKTRGQQVTLSCSPISGHRSVSWYQQTPGQGLQFLFEYFSETQRNKGNFPGRFSGRQFSNSRSEMNVSTLELGDSALYLCASSFGSEANGYTFGSGTRLTVV.